Listed below are T cell receptor beta chains from one sample, sequenced in a study of blood T cell repertoires in COVID-19. Measured with immunoSEQ multiplex PCR; TCRdb has only the in-frame clones, and not every one. Of approximately 190,000 clones detected, around 80% appear once; the ten largest clones hold about 15%. Sequenced material: peripheral blood. These receptors originate from a man under 40 with active or convalescent COVID-19. The CDR3 runs from the conserved cysteine through the conserved F or W. A D gene is named only where the DNA matches it firmly. Clone size is stated in some rows and not others, as once, few, many or a class when expanded.

clone size: NA
V gene: TRBV13
D gene: NA
J gene: TRBJ1-1
CDR3 protein: CASSLGRRKGNTEAFF
CDR3 DNA: TGTGCCAGCAGCTTAGGCCGGAGGAAGGGGAACACTGAAGCTTTCTTT

clone size: NA
V gene: TRBV3-1/TRBV3-2
D gene: NA
J gene: TRBJ2-1
CDR3 protein: CASSPDRYNEQFF
CDR3 DNA: TGTGCCAGCAGCCCTGACAGATACAATGAGCAGTTCTTC

clone size: NA
V gene: TRBV5-5
D gene: NA
J gene: TRBJ1-2
CDR3 protein: CASSLTIVTADYGYTF
CDR3 DNA: TGTGCCAGCAGCCTGACTATCGTGACGGCCGACTATGGCTACACCTTC

clone size: NA
V gene: TRBV5-1
D gene: NA
J gene: TRBJ1-3
CDR3 protein: CASSFDTGNTIYF
CDR3 DNA: TGCGCCAGCAGCTTTGACACCGGAAACACCATATATTTT

clone size: NA
V gene: TRBV28
D gene: NA
J gene: TRBJ1-1
CDR3 protein: CASRYRTEAFF
CDR3 DNA: TGTGCCAGCAGATACAGGACTGAAGCTTTCTTT

clone size: NA
V gene: TRBV6-5
D gene: NA
J gene: TRBJ2-5
CDR3 protein: CASSSSTGIQETQYF
CDR3 DNA: TGTGCCAGCAGTTCGTCGACAGGAATCCAAGAGACCCAGTACTTC

clone size: few
V gene: TRBV15
D gene: NA
J gene: TRBJ2-6
CDR3 protein: CATSRDGDNSGANVLTF
CDR3 DNA: TGTGCCACCAGCAGAGATGGGGACAACTCTGGGGCCAACGTCCTGACTTTC

clone size: NA
V gene: TRBV29-1
D gene: TRBD1
J gene: TRBJ1-3
CDR3 protein: CSVEGPTGVSGNTIYF
CDR3 DNA: TGCAGCGTTGAAGGGCCGACAGGGGTCTCTGGAAACACCATATATTTT

clone size: NA
V gene: TRBV4-1
D gene: NA
J gene: TRBJ2-7
CDR3 protein: CASSPSSWDTSYEQYF
CDR3 DNA: TGCGCCAGCAGCCCTAGCTCCTGGGACACCTCCTACGAGCAGTACTTC

clone size: once
V gene: TRBV24-1
D gene: TRBD2
J gene: TRBJ2-3
CDR3 protein: CATSDFTASGSDTQYF
CDR3 DNA: TGTGCCACCAGTGATTTTACGGCTAGCGGGTCAGATACGCAGTATTTT

clone size: NA
V gene: TRBV5-6
D gene: TRBD1
J gene: TRBJ2-1
CDR3 protein: CASSPDRGIYNEQFF
CDR3 DNA: TGTGCCAGCAGTCCGGACAGGGGTATTTACAATGAGCAGTTCTTC

clone size: NA
V gene: TRBV7-3
D gene: TRBD1
J gene: TRBJ1-1
CDR3 protein: CASSHTGTGAEAFF
CDR3 DNA: TGTGCCAGCAGCCATACCGGGACAGGGGCTGAAGCTTTCTTT

clone size: NA
V gene: TRBV5-6
D gene: NA
J gene: TRBJ1-5
CDR3 protein: CASSLGPSSRFNQPQHF
CDR3 DNA: TGTGCCAGCAGCTTGGGGCCCTCTTCCAGATTCAATCAGCCCCAGCATTTT

clone size: NA
V gene: TRBV5-5
D gene: TRBD1
J gene: TRBJ2-3
CDR3 protein: CASRPGTGKATDTQYF
CDR3 DNA: TGTGCCAGCAGACCCGGGACAGGGAAAGCGACAGATACGCAGTATTTT

clone size: NA
V gene: TRBV28
D gene: NA
J gene: TRBJ2-4
CDR3 protein: CASSPDMDEGNIQYF
CDR3 DNA: TGTGCCAGCAGCCCTGACATGGACGAGGGAAACATTCAGTACTTC

clone size: NA
V gene: TRBV27
D gene: TRBD2
J gene: TRBJ2-1
CDR3 protein: CASSLGATSGSSYNEQFF
CDR3 DNA: TGTGCCAGCAGTTTAGGGGCGACTAGCGGGAGTTCCTACAATGAGCAGTTCTTC

clone size: NA
V gene: TRBV27
D gene: NA
J gene: TRBJ1-2
CDR3 protein: CASSPGEYGYTF
CDR3 DNA: TGTGCCAGCAGTCCCGGAGAATATGGCTACACCTTC

clone size: few
V gene: TRBV3-1/TRBV3-2
D gene: TRBD1
J gene: TRBJ1-3
CDR3 protein: CASSNWDRGSGNTIYF
CDR3 DNA: TGTGCCAGCAGCAATTGGGACAGGGGCTCTGGAAACACCATATATTTT

clone size: NA
V gene: TRBV5-1
D gene: TRBD2
J gene: TRBJ2-1
CDR3 protein: CASSLRGLEYYNEQFF
CDR3 DNA: TGCGCCAGCAGCTTAAGGGGACTAGAGTACTACAATGAGCAGTTCTTC

clone size: NA
V gene: TRBV5-8
D gene: NA
J gene: TRBJ1-2
CDR3 protein: CASTSGYYGYTF
CDR3 DNA: TGTGCCAGCACCTCAGGGTACTATGGCTACACCTTC

clone size: NA
V gene: TRBV27
D gene: NA
J gene: TRBJ1-5
CDR3 protein: CASSLSAPASNQPQHF
CDR3 DNA: TGTGCCAGCAGTTTAAGCGCACCGGCGAGCAATCAGCCCCAGCATTTT

clone size: NA
V gene: TRBV7-9
D gene: TRBD1
J gene: TRBJ2-7
CDR3 protein: CASSVTNRGRGYEQYF
CDR3 DNA: TGTGCCAGCAGCGTCACCAACAGGGGGCGAGGGTACGAGCAGTACTTC

clone size: NA
V gene: TRBV12-3/TRBV12-4
D gene: NA
J gene: TRBJ2-2
CDR3 protein: CASSKQVPRLFF
CDR3 DNA: TGTGCCAGCAGTAAACAGGTTCCACGGCTGTTTTTT

clone size: NA
V gene: TRBV5-1
D gene: NA
J gene: TRBJ1-5
CDR3 protein: CASSPTGWVSNQPQHF
CDR3 DNA: TGCGCCAGCAGCCCCACGGGGTGGGTAAGCAATCAGCCCCAGCATTTT

clone size: NA
V gene: TRBV3-1/TRBV3-2
D gene: NA
J gene: TRBJ1-2
CDR3 protein: CASSQDGQVYGYTF
CDR3 DNA: TGTGCCAGCAGCCAAGATGGGCAGGTCTATGGCTACACCTTC

clone size: once
V gene: TRBV19
D gene: NA
J gene: TRBJ2-5
CDR3 protein: CASSIGLAQETQYF
CDR3 DNA: TGTGCCAGTAGTATTGGGCTAGCCCAAGAGACCCAGTACTTC